The clone carrying this TCR beta chain came up once. The entry originates in a study of control samples from healthy donors and cancer patients. Method: immunoSEQ multiplex PCR; TCRdb's copy keeps in-frame clones and lacks some. The top ten clones hold under 40% of a sample with 100,000 to 150,000 clones, more than 80% of them seen once. From germline, CDR1 is LGHNA and CDR2 YNFKEQ. CDR3 length equals 15 residues. Trimming took 0 bases from V and 3 from J; bases not matched to a gene: 1. This receptor was identified in a man in his forties or fifties in good health. Input material: blood. This chain uses TRBV4-2 with TRBJ2-7; 11 nucleotides align to TRBD2. The CDR3 nucleotides are TGTGCCAGCAGCCAAGAACTAGCGGGGGTCTACGAGCAGTACTTC. Translated: CASSQELAGVYEQYF.